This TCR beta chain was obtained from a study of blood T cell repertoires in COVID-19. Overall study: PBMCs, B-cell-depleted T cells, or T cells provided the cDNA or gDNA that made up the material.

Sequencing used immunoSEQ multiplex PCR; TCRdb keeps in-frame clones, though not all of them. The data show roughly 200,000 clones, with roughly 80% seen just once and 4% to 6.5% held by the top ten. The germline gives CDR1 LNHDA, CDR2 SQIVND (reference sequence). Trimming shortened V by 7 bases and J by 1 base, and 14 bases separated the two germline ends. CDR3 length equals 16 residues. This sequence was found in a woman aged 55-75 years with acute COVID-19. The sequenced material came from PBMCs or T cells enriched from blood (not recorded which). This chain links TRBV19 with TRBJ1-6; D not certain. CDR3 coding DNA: TGTGCCAGTAATCCCCAACGGGGATCCTATAATTCACCCCTCCACTTT. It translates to CASNPQRGSYNSPLHF.